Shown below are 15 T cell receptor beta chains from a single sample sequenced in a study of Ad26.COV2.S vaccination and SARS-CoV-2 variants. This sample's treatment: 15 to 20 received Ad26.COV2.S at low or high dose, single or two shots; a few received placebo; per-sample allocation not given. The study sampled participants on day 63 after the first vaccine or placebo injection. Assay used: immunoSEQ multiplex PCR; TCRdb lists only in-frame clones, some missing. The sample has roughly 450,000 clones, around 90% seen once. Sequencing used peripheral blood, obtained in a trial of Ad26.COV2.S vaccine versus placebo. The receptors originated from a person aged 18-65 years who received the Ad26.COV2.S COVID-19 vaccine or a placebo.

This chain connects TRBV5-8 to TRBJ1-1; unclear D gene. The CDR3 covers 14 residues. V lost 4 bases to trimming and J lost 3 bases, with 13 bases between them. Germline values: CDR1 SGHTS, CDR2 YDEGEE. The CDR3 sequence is CASSPWTADTEAFF. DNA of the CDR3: TGTGCCAGCAGCCCCTGGACGGCAGACACTGAAGCTTTCTTT.

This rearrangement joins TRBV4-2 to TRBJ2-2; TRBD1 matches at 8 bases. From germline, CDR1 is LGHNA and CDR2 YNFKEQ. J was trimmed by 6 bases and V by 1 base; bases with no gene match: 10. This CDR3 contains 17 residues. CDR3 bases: TGTGCCAGCAGCCAAGTCGGACAGGGTTTATTATCCGGGGAGCTGTTTTTT. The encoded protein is CASSQVGQGLLSGELFF.

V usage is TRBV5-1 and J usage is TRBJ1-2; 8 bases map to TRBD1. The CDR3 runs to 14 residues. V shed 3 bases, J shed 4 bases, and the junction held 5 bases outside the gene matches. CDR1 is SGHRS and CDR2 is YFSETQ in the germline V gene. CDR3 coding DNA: TGCGCCAGCAGCTCCGGACAGGGTCGCTATGGCTACACCTTC. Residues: CASSSGQGRYGYTF.

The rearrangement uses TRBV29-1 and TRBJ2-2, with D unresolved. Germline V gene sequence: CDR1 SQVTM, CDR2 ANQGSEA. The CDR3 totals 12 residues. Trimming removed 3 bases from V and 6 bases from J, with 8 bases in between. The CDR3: CSVEGDSGELFF. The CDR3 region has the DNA TGCAGCGTTGAGGGTGACTCCGGGGAGCTGTTTTTT.

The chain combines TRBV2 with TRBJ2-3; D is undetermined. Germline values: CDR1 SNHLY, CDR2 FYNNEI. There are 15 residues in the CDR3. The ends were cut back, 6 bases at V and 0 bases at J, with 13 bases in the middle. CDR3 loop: CASSGSRASTDTQYF. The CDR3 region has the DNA TGTGCCAGCAGCGGTAGCAGAGCTAGCACAGATACGCAGTATTTT.

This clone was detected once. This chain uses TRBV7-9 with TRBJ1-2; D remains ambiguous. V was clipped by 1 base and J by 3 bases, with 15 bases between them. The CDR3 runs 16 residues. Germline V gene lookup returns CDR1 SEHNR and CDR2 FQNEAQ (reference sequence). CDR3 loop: CASSLEFGPADYGYTF. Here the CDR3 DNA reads TGTGCCAGCAGCTTAGAGTTCGGGCCCGCGGACTATGGCTACACCTTC.

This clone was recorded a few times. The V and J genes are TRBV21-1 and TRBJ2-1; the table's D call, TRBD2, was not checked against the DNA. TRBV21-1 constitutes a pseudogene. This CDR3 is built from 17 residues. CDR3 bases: TGTGCCAGCAGCATATTAATACCTCCGAGCTCCTACAATGAGCAGTTCTTC. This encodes CASSILIPPSSYNEQFF.

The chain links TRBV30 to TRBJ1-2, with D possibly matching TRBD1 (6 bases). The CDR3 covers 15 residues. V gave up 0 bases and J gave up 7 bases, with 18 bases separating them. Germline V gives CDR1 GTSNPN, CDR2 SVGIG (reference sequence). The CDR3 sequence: CAWSVLSAGVGGYTF. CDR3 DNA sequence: TGTGCCTGGAGTGTACTTTCGGCAGGGGTGGGTGGCTACACCTTC.

CDR3: CASSFRQGADTEAFF. The CDR3 coding sequence is TGTGCCAGCAGTTTCCGACAGGGGGCTGACACTGAAGCTTTCTTT. V is TRBV28 and J is TRBJ1-1, with 10 nucleotides matching TRBD1. CDR3 length equals 15 residues. CDR1 and CDR2 (germline): MDHEN, SYDVKM. V gave up 3 bases and J gave up 3 bases; unmatched junction bases: 4.

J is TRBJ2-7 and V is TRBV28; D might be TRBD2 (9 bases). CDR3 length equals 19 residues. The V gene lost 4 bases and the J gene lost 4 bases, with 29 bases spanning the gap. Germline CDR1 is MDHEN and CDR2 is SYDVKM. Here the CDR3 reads CASSSQGARGSGRLYEQYF. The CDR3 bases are TGTGCCAGCAGTTCGCAGGGGGCTAGGGGTAGCGGGAGACTTTACGAGCAGTACTTC. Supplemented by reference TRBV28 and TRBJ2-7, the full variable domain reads DVKVTQSSRYLVKRTGEKVFLECVQDMDHENMFWYRQDPGLGLRLIYFSYDVKMKEKGDIPEGYSVSREKKERFSLILESASTNQTSMYLCASSSQGARGSGRLYEQYFGPGTRLTVT.

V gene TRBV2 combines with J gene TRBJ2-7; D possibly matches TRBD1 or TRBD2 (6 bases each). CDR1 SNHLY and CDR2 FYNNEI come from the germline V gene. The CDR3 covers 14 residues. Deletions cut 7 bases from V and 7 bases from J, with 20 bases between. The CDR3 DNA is TGTGCCAGCAACTCCCGGGGGCGGCAGGGGGAGCAGTACTTC. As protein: CASNSRGRQGEQYF.

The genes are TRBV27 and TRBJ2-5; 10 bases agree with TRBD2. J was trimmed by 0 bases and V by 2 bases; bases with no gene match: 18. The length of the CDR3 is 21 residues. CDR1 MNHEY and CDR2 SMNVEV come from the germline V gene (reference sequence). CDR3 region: CASSLISPLGLAERYQETQYF. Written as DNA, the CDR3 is TGTGCCAGCAGTTTAATATCCCCCCTAGGACTAGCGGAACGGTACCAAGAGACCCAGTACTTC.

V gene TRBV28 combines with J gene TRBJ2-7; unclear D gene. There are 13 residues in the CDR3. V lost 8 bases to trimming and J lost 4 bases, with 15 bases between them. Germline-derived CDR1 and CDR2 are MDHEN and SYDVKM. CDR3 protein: CASVPGRHYEQYF. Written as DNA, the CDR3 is TGTGCCAGCGTTCCCGGCCGGCATTACGAGCAGTACTTC.

CDR3: CASSLLPGLAGHEQFF. CDR3 nucleotides: TGCGCCAGCAGCTTATTACCGGGACTAGCGGGACATGAGCAGTTCTTC. The chain carries TRBV5-1 and TRBJ2-1; 13 nucleotides align to TRBD2. The CDR3 runs to 16 residues. Looked up from germline, CDR1 is SGHRS and CDR2 is YFSETQ. Germline trimming cut 2 bases from V and 8 bases from J; bases unmatched to any gene: 7.

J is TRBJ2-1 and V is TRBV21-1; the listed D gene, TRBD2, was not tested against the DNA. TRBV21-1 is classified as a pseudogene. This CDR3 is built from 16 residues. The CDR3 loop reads CASSKGKREGRREQFF. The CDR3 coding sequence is TGTGCCAGCAGCAAAGGTAAGCGGGAGGGCCGTAGGGAGCAGTTCTTC.